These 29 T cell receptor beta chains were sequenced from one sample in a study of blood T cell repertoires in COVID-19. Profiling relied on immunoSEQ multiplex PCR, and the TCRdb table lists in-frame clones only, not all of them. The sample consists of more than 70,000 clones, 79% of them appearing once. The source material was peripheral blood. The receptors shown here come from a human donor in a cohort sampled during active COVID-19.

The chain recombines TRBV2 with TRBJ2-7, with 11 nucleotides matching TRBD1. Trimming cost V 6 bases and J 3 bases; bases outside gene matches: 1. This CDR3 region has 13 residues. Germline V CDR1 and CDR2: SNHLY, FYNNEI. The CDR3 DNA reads TGTGCCAGCAGGGGGACAGGGGGCTACGAGCAGTACTTC. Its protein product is CASRGTGGYEQYF.

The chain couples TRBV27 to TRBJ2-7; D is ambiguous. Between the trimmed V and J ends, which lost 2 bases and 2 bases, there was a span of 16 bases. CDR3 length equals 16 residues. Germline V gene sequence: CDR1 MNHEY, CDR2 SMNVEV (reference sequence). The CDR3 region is CASSLTGGLPTYEQYF. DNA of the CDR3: TGTGCCAGCAGTTTAACCGGCGGTCTCCCGACCTACGAGCAGTACTTC.

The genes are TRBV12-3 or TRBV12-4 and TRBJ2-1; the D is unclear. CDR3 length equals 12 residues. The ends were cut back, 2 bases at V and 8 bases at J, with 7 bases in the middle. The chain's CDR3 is CASSLRVYEQFF. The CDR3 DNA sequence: TGTGCCAGCAGTTTACGGGTTTATGAGCAGTTCTTC.

CDR3 nucleotides: TGTGCCAGTGAGGGAGGCTACGAGCAGTACTTC. Protein sequence: CASEGGYEQYF. This chain links TRBV6-5 with TRBJ2-7; D is perhaps TRBD2 (6 bases). The V end lost 9 bases, the J end lost 3 bases, and 9 bases lay between the germline ends. Germline-derived CDR1 and CDR2 are MNHEY and SVGAGI. There are 11 residues in the CDR3.

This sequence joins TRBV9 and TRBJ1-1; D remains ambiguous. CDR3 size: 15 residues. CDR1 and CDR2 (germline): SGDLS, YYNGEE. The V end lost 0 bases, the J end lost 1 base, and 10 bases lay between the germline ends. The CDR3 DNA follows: TGTGCCAGCAGCGTAGATGGGCAGGCGAACACTGAAGCTTTCTTT. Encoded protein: CASSVDGQANTEAFF.

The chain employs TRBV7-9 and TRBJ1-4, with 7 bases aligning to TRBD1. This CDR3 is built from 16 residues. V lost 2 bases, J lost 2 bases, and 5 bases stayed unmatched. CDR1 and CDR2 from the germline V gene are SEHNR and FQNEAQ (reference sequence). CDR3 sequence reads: CASSLTGVGTNEKLFF. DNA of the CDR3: TGTGCCAGCAGCTTAACAGGGGTAGGGACTAATGAAAAACTGTTTTTT. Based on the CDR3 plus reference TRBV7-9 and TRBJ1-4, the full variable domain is DTGVSQNPRHKITKRGQNVTFRCDPISEHNRLYWYRQTLGQGPEFLTYFQNEAQLEKSRLLSDRFSAERPKGSFSTLEIQRTEQGDSAMYLCASSLTGVGTNEKLFFGSGTQLSVL.

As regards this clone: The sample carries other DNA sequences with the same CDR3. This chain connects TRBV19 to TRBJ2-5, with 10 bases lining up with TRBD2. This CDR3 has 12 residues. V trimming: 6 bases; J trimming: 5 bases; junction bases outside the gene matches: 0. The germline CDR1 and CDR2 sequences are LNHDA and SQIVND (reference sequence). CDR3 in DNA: TGTGCCAGTAGACTAGCGGGGGAGACCCAGTACTTC. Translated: CASRLAGETQYF.

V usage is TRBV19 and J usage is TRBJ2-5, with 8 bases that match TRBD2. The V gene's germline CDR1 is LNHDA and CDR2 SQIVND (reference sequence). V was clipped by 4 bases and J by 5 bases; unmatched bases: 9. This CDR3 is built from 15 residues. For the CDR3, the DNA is TGTGCCAGTAGTACCACTAGCGGAGGTGGGGAGACCCAGTACTTC. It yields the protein CASSTTSGGGETQYF.

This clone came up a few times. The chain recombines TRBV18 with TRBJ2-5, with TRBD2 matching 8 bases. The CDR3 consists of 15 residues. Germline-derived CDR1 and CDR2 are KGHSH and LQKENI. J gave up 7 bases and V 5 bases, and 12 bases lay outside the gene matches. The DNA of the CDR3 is TGTGCCAGCTCATCAGAAGCGGGAGACCCCAGGACCCAGTACTTC. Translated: CASSSEAGDPRTQYF.

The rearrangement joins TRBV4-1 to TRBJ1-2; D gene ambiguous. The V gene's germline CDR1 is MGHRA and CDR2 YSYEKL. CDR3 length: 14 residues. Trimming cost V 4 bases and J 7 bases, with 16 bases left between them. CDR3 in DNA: TGCGCCAGCAGCCGTTCCGAGAGGGCGGCTGGCTACACCTTC. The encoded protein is CASSRSERAAGYTF.

In DNA, the CDR3 is TGTGCCTGGAATCTGGGACAGGGGACCTACAATGAGCAGTTCTTC. This translates into CAWNLGQGTYNEQFF. This chain joins TRBV30 and TRBJ2-1, with TRBD1 identical over 10 bases. The CDR3 extends over 15 amino acids. Trimming cost V 4 bases and J 2 bases; bases outside gene matches: 5. Germline V gives CDR1 GTSNPN, CDR2 SVGIG (reference sequence).

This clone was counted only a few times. The CDR3 region has the DNA TGTGCCAGCAGTTACCGAACGGTGCGGGAGGTTGCGGCAGATACGCAGTATTTT. This encodes CASSYRTVREVAADTQYF. This chain uses TRBV7-2 with TRBJ2-3; 8 positions agree with TRBD2. V trimming: 6 bases; J trimming: 4 bases; junction bases outside the gene matches: 18. Germline V gene sequence: CDR1 SGHTA, CDR2 FQGNSA. The CDR3 loop spans 18 amino acids. The whole variable domain, remainder taken from reference TRBV7-2 and TRBJ2-3, is GAGVSQSPSNKVTEKGKDVELRCDPISGHTALYWYRQSLGQGLEFLIYFQGNSAPDKSGLPSDRFSAERTGGSVSTLTIQRTQQEDSAVYLCASSYRTVREVAADTQYFGPGTRLTVL.

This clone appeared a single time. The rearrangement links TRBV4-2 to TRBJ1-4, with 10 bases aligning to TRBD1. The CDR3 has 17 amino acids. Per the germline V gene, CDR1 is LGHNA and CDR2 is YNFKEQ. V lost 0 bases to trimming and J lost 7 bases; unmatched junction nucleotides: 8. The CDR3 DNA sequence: TGTGCCAGCAGCCAAGATATAGGAGACAGGGGGCCTGAAAAACTGTTTTTT. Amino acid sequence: CASSQDIGDRGPEKLFF.

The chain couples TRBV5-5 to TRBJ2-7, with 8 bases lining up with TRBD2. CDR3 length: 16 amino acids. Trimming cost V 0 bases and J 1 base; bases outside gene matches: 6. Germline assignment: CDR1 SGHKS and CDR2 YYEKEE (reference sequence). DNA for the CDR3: TGTGCCAGCAGCTTGGCCGTGAGCGGGGGTTCCTACGAGCAGTACTTC. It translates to CASSLAVSGGSYEQYF.

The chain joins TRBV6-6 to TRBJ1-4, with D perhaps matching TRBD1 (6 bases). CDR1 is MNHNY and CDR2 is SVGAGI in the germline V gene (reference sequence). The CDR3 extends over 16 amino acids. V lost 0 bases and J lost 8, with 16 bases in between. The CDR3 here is CASSYSDQGSWEKLFF. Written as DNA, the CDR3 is TGTGCCAGCAGTTACTCTGACCAGGGGTCCTGGGAAAAACTGTTTTTT.

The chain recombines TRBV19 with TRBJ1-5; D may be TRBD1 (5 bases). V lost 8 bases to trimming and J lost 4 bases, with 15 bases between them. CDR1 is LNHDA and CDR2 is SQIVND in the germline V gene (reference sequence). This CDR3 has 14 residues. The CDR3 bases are TGTGCCAGTGGGGGGGGACGGGAAAATCAGCCCCAGCATTTT. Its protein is CASGGGRENQPQHF. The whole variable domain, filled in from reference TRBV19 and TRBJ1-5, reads DGGITQSPKYLFRKEGQNVTLSCEQNLNHDAMYWYRQDPGQGLRLIYYSQIVNDFQKGDIAEGYSVSREKKESFPLTVTSAQKNPTAFYLCASGGGRENQPQHFGDGTRLSIL.

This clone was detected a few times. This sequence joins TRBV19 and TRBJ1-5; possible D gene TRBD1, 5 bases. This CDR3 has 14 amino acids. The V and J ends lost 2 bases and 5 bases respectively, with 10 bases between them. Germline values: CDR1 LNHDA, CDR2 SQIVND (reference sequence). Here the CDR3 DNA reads TGTGCCAGTAGTATATTGGGGGGGGATCAGCCCCAGCATTTT. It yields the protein CASSILGGDQPQHF.

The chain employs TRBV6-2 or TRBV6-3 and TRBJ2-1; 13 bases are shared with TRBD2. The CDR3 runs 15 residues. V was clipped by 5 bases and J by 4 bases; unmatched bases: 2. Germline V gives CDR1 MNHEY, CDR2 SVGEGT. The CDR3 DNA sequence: TGTGCCAGCAGTACTAGCGGGAGGGATTACAATGAGCAGTTCTTC. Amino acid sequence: CASSTSGRDYNEQFF.

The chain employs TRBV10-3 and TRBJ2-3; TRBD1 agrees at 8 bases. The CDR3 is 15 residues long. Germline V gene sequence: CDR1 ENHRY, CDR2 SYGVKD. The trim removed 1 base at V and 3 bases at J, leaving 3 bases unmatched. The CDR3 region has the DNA TGTGCCATCAGTGAGTGGACAGGGCGGACAGATACGCAGTATTTT. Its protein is CAISEWTGRTDTQYF.

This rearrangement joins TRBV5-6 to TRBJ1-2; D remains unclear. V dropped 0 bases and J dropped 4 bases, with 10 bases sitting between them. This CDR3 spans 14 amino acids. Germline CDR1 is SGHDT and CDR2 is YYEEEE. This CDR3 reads CASSLDQLSYGYTF. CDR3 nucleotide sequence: TGTGCCAGCAGCTTGGATCAACTCTCCTATGGCTACACCTTC.

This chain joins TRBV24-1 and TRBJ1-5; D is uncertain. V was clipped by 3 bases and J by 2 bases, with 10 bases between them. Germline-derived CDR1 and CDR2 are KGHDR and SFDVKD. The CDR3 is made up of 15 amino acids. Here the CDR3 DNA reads TGTGCCACCAGTGATGCCGCGAGGGGCAATCAGCCCCAGCATTTT. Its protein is CATSDAARGNQPQHF.

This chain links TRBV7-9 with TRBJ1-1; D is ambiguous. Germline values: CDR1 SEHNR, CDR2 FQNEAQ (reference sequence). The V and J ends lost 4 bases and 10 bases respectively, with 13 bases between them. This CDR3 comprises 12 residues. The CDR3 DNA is TGTGCCAGCAGCTCACCGGGATCCAGAGCTTTCTTT. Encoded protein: CASSSPGSRAFF.

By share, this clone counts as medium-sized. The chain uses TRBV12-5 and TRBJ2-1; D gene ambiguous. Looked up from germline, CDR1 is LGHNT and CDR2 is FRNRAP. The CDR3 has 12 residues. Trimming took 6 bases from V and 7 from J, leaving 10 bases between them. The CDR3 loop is CASGPSDNEQFF. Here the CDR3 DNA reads TGTGCTAGTGGACCCAGCGATAATGAGCAGTTCTTC.

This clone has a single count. This CDR3 reads CASSPPGLAGGPSHEQYF. The CDR3 DNA is TGTGCCAGCAGTCCACCGGGACTAGCGGGAGGGCCTTCCCACGAGCAGTACTTC. The chain recombines TRBV6-2 or TRBV6-3 with TRBJ2-7, with 16 nucleotides matching TRBD2. The CDR3 runs to 18 residues. With 5 bases clipped from V and 5 bases from J, the junction kept 12 bases outside the gene matches. From germline, CDR1 is MNHEY and CDR2 SVGEGT.

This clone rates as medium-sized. CDR3 loop: CASSGAPRGNEQFF. The DNA for the CDR3 is TGTGCCAGCAGCGGGGCCCCGCGGGGCAATGAGCAGTTCTTC. J is TRBJ2-1 and V is TRBV25-1, with a possible D match to TRBD2 (6 bases). Germline V lookup: CDR1 MGHDK, CDR2 SYGVNS. Trimming removed 6 bases at V and 6 bases at J, with 15 bases between. CDR3 length equals 14 residues. The entire variable domain, with the rest obtained from reference TRBV25-1 and TRBJ2-1, is as follows: EADIYQTPRYLVIGTGKKITLECSQTMGHDKMYWYQQDPGMELHLIHYSYGVNSTEKGDLSSESTVSRIRTEHFPLTLESARPSHTSQYLCASSGAPRGNEQFFGPGTRLTVL.

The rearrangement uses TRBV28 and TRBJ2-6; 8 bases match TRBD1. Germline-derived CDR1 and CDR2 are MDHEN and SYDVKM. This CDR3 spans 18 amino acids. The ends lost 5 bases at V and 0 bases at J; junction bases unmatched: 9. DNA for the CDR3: TGTGCCAGCAGTCGACAGGGGTCCTACCGCTCTGGGGCCAACGTCCTGACTTTC. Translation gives CASSRQGSYRSGANVLTF.

CDR3 bases: TGTGCCAGCAGATCCCAGGGGACCAACTATGGCTACACCTTC. Translating gives CASRSQGTNYGYTF. J is TRBJ1-2 and V is TRBV2; perhaps TRBD1 as D (6 bases). CDR1 is SNHLY, CDR2 FYNNEI, per germline. This CDR3 has 14 amino acids. Deletions cut 6 bases from V and 2 bases from J, with 13 bases between.

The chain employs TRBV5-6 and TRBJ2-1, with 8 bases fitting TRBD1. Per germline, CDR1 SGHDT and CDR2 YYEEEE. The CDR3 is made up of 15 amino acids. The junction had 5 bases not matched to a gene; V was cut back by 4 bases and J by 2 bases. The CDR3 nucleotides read TGTGCCAGCAGCCGTACCAGGGGGCCCTACAATGAGCAGTTCTTC. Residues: CASSRTRGPYNEQFF.

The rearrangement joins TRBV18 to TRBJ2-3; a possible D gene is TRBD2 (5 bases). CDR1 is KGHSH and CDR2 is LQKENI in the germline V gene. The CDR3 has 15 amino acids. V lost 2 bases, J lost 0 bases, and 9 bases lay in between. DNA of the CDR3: TGTGCCAGCTCACCAGATACGGGGAGCACAGATACGCAGTATTTT. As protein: CASSPDTGSTDTQYF.